This T cell receptor beta chain is drawn from a study of glioma-infiltrating T cells after dendritic cell vaccination. Study as a whole: Three intradermal dendritic cell vaccine injections were given every two weeks.

Time point reported: after dendritic cell vaccination, including at tumor progression/relapse. Profiling relied on immunoSEQ multiplex PCR, and the TCRdb table lists in-frame clones only, not all of them. The sample consists of roughly 56,000 clones, over 65% of them appearing once. The CDR3 spans 14 residues. The germline CDR1 and CDR2 sequences are ENHRY and SYGVKD. Losses at the gene ends were 5 bases for V and 7 bases for J; bases not matched to a gene: 7. Study-wide results and caveats: Only a small number of patients had complete blood and tumor samples.

This clone turned up a few times. The antigen is unknown. The sample here was blood, taken after dendritic cell vaccination. The sequence was obtained from a human donor with glioblastoma. The chain combines TRBV10-3 with TRBJ2-7; 11 bases fit TRBD1. The CDR3 sequence: CAISPGTGGHEQYF. In nucleotides, the CDR3 is TGTGCCATCAGTCCCGGGACAGGGGGTCATGAGCAGTACTTC.